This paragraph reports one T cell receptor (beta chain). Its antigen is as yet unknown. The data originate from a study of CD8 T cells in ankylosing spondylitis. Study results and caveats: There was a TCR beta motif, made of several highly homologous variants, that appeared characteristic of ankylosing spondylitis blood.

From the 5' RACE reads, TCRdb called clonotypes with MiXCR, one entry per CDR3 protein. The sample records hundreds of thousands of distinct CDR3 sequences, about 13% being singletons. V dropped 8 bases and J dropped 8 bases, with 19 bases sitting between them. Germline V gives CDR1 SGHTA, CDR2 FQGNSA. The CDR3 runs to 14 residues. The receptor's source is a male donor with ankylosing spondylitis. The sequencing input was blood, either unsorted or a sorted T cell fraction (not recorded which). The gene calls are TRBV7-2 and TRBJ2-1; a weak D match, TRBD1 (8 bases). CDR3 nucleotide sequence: TGTGCCAGCCAGGGGGCGGGAGTGTTGTATGAGCAGTTCTTC. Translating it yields CASQGAGVLYEQFF.